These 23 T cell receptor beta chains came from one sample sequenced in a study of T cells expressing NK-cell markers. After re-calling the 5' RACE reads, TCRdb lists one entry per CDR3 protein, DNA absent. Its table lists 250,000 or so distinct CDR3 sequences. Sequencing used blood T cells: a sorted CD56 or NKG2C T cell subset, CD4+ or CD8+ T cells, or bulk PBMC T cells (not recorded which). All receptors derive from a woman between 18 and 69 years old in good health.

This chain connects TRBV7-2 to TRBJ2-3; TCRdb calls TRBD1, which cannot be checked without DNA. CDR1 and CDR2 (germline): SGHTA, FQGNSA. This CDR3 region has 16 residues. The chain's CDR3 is CASSPPGVRTGDTQYF.

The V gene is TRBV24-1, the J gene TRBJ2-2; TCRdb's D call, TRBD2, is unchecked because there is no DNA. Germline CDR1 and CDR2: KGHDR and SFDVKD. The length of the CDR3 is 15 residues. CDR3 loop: CATSDLGLVSGELFF.

The CDR3 spells CASSLAQGGNSPLHF. V usage is TRBV12-3 or TRBV12-4 and J usage is TRBJ1-6; TCRdb outputs TRBD1, but without DNA this stays unchecked. The CDR3 totals 15 residues.

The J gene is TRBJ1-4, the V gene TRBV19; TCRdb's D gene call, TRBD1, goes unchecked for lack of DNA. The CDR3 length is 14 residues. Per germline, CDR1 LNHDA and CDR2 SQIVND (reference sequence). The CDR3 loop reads CASTETGTNEKLFF.

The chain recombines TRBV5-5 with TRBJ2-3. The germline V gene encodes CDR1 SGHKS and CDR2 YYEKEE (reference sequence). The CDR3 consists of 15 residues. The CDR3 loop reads CASSMDGRITDTQYF. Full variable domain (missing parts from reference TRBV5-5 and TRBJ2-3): DAGVTQSPTHLIKTRGQQVTLRCSPISGHKSVSWYQQVLGQGPQFIFQYYEKEERGRGNFPDRFSARQFPNYSSELNVNALLLGDSALYLCASSMDGRITDTQYFGPGTRLTVL.

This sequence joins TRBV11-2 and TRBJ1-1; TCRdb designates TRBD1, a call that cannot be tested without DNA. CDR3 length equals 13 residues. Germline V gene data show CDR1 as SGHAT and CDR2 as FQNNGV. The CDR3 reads CASSLEAGRKAFF.

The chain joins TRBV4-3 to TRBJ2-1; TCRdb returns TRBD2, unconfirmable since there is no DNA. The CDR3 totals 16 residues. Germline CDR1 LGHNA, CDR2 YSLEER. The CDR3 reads CASSQAAGGPLREQFF.

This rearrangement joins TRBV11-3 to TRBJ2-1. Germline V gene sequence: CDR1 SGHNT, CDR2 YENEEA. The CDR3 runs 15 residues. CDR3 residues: CASSPYGGSYNEQFF.

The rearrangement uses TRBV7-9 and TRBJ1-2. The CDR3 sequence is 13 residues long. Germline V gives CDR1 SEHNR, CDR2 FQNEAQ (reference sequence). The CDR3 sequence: CASSGRAGYGYTF.

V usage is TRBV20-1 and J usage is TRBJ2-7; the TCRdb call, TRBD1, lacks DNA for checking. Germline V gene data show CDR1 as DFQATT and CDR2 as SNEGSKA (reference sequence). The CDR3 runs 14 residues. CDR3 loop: CSAQDRVKRYEQYF.

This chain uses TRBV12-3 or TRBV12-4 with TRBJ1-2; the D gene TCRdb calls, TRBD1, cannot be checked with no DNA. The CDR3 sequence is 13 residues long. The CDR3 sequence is CASRWDRESGYTF.

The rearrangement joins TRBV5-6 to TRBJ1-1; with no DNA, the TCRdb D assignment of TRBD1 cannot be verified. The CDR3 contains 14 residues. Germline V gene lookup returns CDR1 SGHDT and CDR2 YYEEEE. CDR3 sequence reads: CASSRRTGNTEAFF.

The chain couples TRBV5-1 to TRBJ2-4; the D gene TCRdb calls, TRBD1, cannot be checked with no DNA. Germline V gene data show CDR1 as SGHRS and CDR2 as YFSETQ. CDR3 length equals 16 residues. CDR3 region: CASSLGWGDTKNIQYF.

Here the CDR3 reads CASTLKRGNYGYTF. The genes are TRBV12-3 or TRBV12-4 and TRBJ1-2. This CDR3 spans 14 amino acids.

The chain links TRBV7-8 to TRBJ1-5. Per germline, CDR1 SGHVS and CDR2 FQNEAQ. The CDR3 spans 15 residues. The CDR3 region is CASSPGGYRNQPQHF.

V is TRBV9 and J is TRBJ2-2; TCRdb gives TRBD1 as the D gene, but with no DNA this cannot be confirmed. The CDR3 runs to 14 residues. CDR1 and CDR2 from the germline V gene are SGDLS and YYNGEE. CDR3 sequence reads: CASRSGAPHGELFF.

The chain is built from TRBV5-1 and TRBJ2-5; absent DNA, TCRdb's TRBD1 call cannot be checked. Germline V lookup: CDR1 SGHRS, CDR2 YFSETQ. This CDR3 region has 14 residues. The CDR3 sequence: CASSTIDRVETQYF.

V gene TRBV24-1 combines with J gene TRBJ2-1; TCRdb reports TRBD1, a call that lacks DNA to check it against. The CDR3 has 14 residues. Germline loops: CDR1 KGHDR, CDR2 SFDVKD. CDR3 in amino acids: CATSDSGAVHEQFF.

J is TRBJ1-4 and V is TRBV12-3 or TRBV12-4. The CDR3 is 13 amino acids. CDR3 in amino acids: CASSLGIDEKLFF.

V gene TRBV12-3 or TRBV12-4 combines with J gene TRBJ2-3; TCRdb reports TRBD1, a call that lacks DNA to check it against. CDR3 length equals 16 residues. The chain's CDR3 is CASSPTGRGSPDTQYF.

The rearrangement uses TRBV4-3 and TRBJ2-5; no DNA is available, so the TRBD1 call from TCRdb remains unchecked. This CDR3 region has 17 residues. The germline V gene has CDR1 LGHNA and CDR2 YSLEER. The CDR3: CASSHGQAGQGQETQYF.

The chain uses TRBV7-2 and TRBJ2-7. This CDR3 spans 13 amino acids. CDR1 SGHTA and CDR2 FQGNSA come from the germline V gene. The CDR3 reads CASSVADGYEQYF.

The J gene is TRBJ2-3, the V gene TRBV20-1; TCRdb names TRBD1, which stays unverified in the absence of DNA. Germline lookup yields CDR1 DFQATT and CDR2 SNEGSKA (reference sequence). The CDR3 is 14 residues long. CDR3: CSASGKGDTDTQYF.